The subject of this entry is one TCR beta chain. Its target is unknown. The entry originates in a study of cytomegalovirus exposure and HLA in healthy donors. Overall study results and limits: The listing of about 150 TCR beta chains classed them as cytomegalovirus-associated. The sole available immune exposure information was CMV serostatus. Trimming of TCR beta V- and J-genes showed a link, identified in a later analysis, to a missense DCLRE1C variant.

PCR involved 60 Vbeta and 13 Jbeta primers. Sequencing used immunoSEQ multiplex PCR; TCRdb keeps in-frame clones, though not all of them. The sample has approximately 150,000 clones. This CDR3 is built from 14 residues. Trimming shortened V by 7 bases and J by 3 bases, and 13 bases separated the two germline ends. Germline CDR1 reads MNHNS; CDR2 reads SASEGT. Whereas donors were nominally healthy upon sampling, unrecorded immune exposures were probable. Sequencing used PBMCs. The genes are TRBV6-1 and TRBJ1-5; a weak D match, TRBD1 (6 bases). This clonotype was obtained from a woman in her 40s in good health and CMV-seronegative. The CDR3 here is CASTRTEANQPQHF. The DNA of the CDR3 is TGTGCCAGCACCCGGACAGAGGCCAATCAGCCCCAGCATTTT.